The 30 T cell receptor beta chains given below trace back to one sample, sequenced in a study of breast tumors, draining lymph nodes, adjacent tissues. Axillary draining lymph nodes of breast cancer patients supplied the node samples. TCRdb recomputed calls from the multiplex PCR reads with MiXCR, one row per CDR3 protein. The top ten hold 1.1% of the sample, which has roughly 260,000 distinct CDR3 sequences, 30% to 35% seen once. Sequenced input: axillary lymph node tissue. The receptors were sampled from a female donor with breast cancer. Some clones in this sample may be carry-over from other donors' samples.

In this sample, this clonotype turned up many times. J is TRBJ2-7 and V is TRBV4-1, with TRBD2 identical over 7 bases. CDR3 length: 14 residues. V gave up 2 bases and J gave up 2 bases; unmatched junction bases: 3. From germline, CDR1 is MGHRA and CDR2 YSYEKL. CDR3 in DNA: TGCGCCAGCAGCCAACGGGGGGAACCCTACGAGCAGTACTTC. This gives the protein CASSQRGEPYEQYF.

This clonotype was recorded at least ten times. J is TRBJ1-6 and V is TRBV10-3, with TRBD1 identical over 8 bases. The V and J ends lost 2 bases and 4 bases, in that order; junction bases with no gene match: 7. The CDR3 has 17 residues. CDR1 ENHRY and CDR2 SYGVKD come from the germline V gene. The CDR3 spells CAISETTGGYYNSPLHF. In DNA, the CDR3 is TGTGCCATCAGTGAGACCACAGGGGGGTATTATAATTCACCCCTCCACTTT.

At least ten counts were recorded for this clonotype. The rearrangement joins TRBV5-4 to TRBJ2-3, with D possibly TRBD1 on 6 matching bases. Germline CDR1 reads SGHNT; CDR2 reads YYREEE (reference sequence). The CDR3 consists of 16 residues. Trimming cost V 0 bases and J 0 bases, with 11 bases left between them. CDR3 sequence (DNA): TGTGCCAGCAGCTTGGACAGGGCTTGGAGCACAGATACGCAGTATTTT. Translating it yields CASSLDRAWSTDTQYF.

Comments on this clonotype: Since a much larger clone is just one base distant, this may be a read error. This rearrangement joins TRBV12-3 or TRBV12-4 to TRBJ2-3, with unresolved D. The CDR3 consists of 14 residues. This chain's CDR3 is CASGFFGRLDTQYF. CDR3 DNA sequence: TGTGCCAGCGGTTTTTTTGGCCGACTTGATACGCAGTATTTT.

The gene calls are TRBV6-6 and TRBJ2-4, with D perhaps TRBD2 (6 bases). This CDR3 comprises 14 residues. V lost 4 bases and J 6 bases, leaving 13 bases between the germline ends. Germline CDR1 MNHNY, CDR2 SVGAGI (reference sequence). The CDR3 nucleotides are TGTGCCAGCAGTTTGGAGGGCCCAGTAAACATTCAGTACTTC. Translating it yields CASSLEGPVNIQYF.

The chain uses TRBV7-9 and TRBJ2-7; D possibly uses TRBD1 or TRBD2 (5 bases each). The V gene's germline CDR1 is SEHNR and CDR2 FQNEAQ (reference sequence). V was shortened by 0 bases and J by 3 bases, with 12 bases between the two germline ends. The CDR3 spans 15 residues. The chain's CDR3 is CASSLAGARVYEQYF. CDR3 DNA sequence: TGTGCCAGCAGCTTAGCCGGGGCTAGGGTCTACGAGCAGTACTTC.

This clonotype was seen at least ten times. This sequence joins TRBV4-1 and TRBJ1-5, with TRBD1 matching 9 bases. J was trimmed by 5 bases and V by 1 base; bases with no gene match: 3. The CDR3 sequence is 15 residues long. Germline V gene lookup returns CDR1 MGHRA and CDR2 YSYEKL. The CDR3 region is CASSQGQGGDQPQHF. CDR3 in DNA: TGCGCCAGCAGCCAAGGACAGGGGGGGGATCAGCCCCAGCATTTT.

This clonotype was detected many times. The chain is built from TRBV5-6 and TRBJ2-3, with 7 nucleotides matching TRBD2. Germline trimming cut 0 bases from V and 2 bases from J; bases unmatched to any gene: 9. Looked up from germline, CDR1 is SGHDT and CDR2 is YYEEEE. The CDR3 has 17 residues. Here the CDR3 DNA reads TGTGCCAGCAGCTTGGTGAGCGGGACCGGCTCCACAGATACGCAGTATTTT. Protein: CASSLVSGTGSTDTQYF. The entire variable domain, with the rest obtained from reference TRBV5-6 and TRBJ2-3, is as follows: DAGVTQSPTHLIKTRGQQVTLRCSPKSGHDTVSWYQQALGQGPQFIFQYYEEEERQRGNFPDRFSGHQFPNYSSELNVNALLLGDSALYLCASSLVSGTGSTDTQYFGPGTRLTVL.

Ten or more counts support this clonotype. The chain's CDR3 is CASSISGGPINQPQHF. In DNA form, the CDR3 reads TGTGCCAGTAGTATATCGGGGGGACCGATCAATCAGCCCCAGCATTTT. V gene TRBV19 combines with J gene TRBJ1-5; the D gene is possibly TRBD1 (5 bases). The V end was cut by 2 bases, the J end by 3 bases, with 14 bases between. Germline lookup yields CDR1 LNHDA and CDR2 SQIVND (reference sequence). CDR3 size: 16 residues.

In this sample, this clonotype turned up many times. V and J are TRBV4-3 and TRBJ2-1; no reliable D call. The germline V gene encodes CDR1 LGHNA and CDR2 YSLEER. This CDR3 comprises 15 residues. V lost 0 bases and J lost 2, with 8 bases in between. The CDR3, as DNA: TGCGCCAGCAGCCAAGACCGAGAAACCTACAATGAGCAGTTCTTC. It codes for CASSQDRETYNEQFF.

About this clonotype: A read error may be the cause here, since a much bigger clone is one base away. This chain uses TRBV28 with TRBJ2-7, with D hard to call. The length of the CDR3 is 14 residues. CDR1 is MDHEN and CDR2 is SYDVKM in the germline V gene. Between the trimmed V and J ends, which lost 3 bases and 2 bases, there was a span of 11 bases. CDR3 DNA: TGTGCCAGCAGTTTGTCTCTCGGGCCCTACGAGCAGTACTTC. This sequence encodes CASSLSLGPYEQYF.

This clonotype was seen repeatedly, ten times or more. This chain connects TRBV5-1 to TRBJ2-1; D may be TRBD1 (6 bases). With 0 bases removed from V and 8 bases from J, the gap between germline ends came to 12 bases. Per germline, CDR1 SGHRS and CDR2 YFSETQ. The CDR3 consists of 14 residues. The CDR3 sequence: CASSLEGVSDEQFF. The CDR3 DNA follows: TGCGCCAGCAGCTTGGAGGGGGTTTCGGATGAGCAGTTCTTC. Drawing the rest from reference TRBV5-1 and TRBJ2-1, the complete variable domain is KAGVTQTPRYLIKTRGQQVTLSCSPISGHRSVSWYQQTPGQGLQFLFEYFSETQRNKGNFPGRFSGRQFSNSRSEMNVSTLELGDSALYLCASSLEGVSDEQFFGPGTRLTVL.

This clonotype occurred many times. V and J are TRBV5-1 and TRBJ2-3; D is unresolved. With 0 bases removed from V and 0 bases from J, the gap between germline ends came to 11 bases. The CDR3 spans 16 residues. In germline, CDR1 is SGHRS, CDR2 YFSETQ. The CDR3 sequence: CASSLEGTPSTDTQYF. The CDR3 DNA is TGCGCCAGCAGCTTGGAAGGAACCCCTAGCACAGATACGCAGTATTTT.

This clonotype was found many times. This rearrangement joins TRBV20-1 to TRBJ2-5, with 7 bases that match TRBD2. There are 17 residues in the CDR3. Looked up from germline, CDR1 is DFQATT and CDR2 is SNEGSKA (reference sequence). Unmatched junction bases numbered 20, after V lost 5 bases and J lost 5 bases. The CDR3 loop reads CSASPVESGNGFETQYF. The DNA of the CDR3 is TGCAGTGCTTCTCCCGTGGAGAGCGGGAATGGATTTGAGACCCAGTACTTC.

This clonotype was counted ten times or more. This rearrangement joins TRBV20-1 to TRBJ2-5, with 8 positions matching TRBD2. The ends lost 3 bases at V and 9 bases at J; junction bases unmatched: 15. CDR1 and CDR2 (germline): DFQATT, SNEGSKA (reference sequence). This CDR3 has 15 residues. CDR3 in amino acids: CSASLGTRTKSPQYF. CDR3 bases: TGCAGTGCTAGCCTGGGGACTAGAACAAAATCGCCCCAGTACTTC.

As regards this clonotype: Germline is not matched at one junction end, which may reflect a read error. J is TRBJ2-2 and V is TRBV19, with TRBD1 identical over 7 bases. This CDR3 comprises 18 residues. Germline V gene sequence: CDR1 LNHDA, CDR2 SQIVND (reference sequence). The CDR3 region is CASSIQGLGQADTGEPFF. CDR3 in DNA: TGTGCCAGTAGTATCCAGGGGCTAGGACAGGCGGACACCGGGGAGCCGTTTTTT. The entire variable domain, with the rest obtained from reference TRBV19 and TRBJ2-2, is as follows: DGGITQSPKYLFRKEGQNVTLSCEQNLNHDAMYWYRQDPGQGLRLIYYSQIVNDFQKGDIAEGYSVSREKKESFPLTVTSAQKNPTAFYLCASSIQGLGQADTGEPFFGEGSRLTVL.

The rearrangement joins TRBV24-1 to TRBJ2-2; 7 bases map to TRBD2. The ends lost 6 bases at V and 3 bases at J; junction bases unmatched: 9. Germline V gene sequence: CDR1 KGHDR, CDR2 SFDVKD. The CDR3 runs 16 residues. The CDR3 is CATSQTGGKDTGELFF. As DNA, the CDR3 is TGTGCCACCAGTCAAACGGGAGGCAAGGACACCGGGGAGCTGTTTTTT.

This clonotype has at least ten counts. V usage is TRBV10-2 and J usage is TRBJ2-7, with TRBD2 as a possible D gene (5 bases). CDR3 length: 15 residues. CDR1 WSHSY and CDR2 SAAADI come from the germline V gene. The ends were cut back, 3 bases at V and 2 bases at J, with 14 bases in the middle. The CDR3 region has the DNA TGCGCCAGCAGTGAAGGCGGCGGGCGGGCCTACGAGCAGTACTTC. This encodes CASSEGGGRAYEQYF.

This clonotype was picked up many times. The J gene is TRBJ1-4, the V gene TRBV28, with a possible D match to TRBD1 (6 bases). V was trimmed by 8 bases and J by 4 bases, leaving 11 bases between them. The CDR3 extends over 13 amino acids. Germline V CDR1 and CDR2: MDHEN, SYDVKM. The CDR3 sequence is CASADRDNEKLFF. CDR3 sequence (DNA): TGTGCCAGCGCGGACAGAGATAATGAAAAACTGTTTTTT.

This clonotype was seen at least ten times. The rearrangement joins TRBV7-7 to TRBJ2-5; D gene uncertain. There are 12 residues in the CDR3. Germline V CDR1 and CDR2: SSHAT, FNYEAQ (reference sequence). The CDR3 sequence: CAIAHSQETQYF. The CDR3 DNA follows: TGTGCTATAGCCCACAGCCAAGAGACCCAGTACTTC. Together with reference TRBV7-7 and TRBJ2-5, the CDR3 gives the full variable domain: GAGVSQSPRYKVTKRGQDVTLRCDPISSHATLYWYQQALGQGPEFLTYFNYEAQPDKSGLPSDRFSAERPEGSISTLTIQRTEQRDSAMYRCAIAHSQETQYFGPGTRLLVL.

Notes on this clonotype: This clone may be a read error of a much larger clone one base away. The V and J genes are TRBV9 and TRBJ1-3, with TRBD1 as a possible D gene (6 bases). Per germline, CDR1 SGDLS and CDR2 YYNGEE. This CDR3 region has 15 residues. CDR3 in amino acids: CASSAQGSSGNTTYF. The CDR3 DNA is TGTGCCAGCAGCGCCCAGGGGAGCTCTGGAAACACCACATATTTT. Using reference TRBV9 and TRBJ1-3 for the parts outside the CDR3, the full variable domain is DSGVTQTPKHLITATGQRVTLRCSPRSGDLSVYWYQQSLDQGLQFLIQYYNGEERAKGNILERFSAQQFPDLHSELNLSSLELGDSALYFCASSAQGSSGNTTYFGEGSWLTVV.

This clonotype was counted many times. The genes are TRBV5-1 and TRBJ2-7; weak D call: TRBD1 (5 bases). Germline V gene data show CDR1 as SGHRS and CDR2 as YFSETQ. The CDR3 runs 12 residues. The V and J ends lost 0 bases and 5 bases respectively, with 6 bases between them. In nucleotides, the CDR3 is TGCGCCAGCAGCTTGGAGGGGAACGAGCAGTACTTC. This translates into CASSLEGNEQYF.

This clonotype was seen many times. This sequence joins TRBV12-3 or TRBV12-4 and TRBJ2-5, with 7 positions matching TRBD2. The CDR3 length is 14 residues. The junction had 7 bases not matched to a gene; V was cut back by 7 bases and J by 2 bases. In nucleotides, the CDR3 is TGTGCCAGCAATTGGCGGGGGATTCAAGAGACCCAGTACTTC. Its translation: CASNWRGIQETQYF.

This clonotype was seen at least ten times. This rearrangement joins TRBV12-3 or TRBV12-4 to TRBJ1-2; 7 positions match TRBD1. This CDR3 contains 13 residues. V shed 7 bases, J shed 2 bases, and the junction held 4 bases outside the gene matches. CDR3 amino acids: CASTLTGNYGYTF. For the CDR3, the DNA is TGTGCCAGCACCTTGACAGGGAACTATGGCTACACCTTC.

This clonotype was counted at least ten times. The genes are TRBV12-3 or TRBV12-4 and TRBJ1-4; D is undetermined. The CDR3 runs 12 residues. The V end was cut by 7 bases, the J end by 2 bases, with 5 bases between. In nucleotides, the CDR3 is TGTGCCAGCACCGGTACTAATGAAAAACTGTTTTTT. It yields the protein CASTGTNEKLFF.

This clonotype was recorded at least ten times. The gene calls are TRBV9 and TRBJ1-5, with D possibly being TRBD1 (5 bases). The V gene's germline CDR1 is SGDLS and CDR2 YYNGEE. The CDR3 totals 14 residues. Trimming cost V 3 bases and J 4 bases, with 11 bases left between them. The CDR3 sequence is CASSAGLTNQPQHF. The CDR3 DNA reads TGTGCCAGCAGCGCGGGACTTACAAATCAGCCCCAGCATTTT.

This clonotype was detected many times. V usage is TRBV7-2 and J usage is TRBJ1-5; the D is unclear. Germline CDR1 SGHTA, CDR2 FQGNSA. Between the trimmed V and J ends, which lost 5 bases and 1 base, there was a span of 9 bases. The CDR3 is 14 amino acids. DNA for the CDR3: TGTGCCAGCAGCCCTGTTGTGAGCAATCAGCCCCAGCATTTT. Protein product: CASSPVVSNQPQHF. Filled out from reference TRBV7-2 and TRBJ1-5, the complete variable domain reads GAGVSQSPSNKVTEKGKDVELRCDPISGHTALYWYRQSLGQGLEFLIYFQGNSAPDKSGLPSDRFSAERTGGSVSTLTIQRTQQEDSAVYLCASSPVVSNQPQHFGDGTRLSIL.

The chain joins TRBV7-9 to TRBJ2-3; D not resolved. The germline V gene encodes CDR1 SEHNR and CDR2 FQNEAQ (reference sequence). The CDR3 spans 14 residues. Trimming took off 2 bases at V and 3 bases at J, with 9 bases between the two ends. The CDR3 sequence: CASSLYDGTDTQYF. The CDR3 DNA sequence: TGTGCCAGCAGCTTATACGACGGGACAGATACGCAGTATTTT.

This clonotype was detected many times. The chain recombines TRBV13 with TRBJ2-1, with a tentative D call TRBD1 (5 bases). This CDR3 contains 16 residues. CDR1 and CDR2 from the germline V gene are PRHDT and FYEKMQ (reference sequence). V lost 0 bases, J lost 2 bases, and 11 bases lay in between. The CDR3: CASSLGQGSPYNEQFF. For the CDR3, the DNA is TGTGCCAGCAGCTTAGGCCAGGGCAGCCCCTACAATGAGCAGTTCTTC. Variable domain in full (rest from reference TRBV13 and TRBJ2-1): AAGVIQSPRHLIKEKRETATLKCYPIPRHDTVYWYQQGPGQDPQFLISFYEKMQSDKGSIPDRFSAQQFSDYHSELNMSSLELGDSALYFCASSLGQGSPYNEQFFGPGTRLTVL.

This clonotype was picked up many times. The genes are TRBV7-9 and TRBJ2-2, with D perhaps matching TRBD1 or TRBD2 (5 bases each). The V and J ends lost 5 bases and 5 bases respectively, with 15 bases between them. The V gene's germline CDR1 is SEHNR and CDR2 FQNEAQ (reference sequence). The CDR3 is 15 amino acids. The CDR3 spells CASSDRGSPTGELFF. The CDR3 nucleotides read TGTGCCAGCAGCGACCGGGGCTCGCCGACCGGGGAGCTGTTTTTT. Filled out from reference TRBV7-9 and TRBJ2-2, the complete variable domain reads DTGVSQNPRHKITKRGQNVTFRCDPISEHNRLYWYRQTLGQGPEFLTYFQNEAQLEKSRLLSDRFSAERPKGSFSTLEIQRTEQGDSAMYLCASSDRGSPTGELFFGEGSRLTVL.